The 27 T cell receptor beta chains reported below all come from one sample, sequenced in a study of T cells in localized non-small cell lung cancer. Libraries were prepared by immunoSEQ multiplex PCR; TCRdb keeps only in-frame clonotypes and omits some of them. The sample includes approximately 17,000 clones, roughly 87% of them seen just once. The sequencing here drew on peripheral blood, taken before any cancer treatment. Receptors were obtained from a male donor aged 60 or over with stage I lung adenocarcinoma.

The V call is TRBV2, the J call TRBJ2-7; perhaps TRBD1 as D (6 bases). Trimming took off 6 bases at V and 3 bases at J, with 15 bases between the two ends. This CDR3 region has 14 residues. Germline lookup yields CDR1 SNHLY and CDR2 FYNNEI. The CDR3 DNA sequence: TGTGCCAGCAGGTGGACAGCCTCAGACTACGAGCAGTACTTC. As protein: CASRWTASDYEQYF.

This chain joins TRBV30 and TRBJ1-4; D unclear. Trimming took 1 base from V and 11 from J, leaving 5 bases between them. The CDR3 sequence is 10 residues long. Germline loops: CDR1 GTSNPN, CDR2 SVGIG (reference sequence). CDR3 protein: CAWSAEKLFF. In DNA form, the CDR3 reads TGTGCCTGGAGTGCTGAGAAACTGTTTTTT.

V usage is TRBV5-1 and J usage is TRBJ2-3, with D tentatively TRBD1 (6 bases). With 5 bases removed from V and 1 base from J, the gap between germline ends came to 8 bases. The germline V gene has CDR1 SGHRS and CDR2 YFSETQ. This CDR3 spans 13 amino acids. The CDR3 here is CASSKGGTDTQYF. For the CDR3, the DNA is TGCGCCAGCAGTAAGGGGGGCACAGATACGCAGTATTTT.

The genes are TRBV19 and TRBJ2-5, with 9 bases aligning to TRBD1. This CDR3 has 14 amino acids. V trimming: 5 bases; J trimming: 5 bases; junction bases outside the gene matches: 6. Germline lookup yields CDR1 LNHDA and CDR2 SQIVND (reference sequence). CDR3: CASSVTGTGETQYF. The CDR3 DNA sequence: TGTGCCAGTAGTGTCACCGGGACAGGGGAGACCCAGTACTTC.

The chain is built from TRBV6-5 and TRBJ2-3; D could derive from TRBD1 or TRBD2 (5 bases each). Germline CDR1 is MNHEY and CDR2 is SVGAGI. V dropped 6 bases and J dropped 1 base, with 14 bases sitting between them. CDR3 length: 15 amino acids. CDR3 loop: CASSPPGTRTDTQYF. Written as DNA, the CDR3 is TGTGCCAGCAGCCCCCCGGGGACCCGCACAGATACGCAGTATTTT.

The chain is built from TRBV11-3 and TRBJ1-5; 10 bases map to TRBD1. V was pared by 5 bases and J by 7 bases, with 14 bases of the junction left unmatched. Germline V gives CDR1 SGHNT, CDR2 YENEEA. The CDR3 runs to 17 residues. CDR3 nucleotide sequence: TGTGCCAGCAGCCCTGGGACAGGGGTTGGCGCAAGGCAGCCCCAGCATTTT. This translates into CASSPGTGVGARQPQHF.

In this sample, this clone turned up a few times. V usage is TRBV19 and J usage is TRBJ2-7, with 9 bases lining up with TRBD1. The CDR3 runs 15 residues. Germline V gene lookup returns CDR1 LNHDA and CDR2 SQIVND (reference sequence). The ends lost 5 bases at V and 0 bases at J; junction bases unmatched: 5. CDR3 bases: TGTGCCAGTAGTTCCGGGACAGGGAGCTCCTACGAGCAGTACTTC. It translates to CASSSGTGSSYEQYF.

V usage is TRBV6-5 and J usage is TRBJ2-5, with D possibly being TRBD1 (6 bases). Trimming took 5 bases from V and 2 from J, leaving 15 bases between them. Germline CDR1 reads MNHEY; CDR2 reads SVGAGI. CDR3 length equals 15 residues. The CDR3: CASSRWDKQQETQYF. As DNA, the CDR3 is TGTGCCAGCAGTAGATGGGACAAACAGCAAGAGACCCAGTACTTC.

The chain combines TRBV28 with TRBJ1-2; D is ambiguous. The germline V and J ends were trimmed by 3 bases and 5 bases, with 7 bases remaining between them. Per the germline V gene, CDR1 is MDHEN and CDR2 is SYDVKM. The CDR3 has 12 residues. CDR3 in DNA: TGTGCCAGCAGTTTCGGACGGTATGGCTACACCTTC. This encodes CASSFGRYGYTF.

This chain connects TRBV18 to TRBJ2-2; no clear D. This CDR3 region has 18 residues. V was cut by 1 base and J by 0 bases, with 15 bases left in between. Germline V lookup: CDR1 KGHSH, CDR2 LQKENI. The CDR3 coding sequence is TGTGCCAGCTCACCACGGGTAGGCTGGAGAGCGAACACCGGGGAGCTGTTTTTT. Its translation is CASSPRVGWRANTGELFF.

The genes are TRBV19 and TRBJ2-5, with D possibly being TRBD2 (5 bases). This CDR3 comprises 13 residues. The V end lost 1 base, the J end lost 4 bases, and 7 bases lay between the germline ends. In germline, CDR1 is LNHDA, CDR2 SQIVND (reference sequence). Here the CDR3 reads CASSIAGTETQYF. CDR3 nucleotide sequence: TGTGCCAGTAGTATAGCGGGAACAGAGACCCAGTACTTC.

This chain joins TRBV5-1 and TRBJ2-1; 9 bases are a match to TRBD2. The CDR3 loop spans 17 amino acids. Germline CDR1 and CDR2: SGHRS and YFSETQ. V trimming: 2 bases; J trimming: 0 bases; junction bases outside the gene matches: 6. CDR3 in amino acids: CASSFLAGENSYNEQFF. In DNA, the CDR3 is TGCGCCAGCAGCTTTTTAGCGGGAGAGAACTCCTACAATGAGCAGTTCTTC.

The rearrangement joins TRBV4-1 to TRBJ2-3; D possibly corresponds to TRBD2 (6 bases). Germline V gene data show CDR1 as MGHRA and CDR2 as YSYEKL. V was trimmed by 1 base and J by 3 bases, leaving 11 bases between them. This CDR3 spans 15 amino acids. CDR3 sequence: CASSQVRDVTDTQYF. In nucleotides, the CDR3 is TGCGCCAGCAGCCAAGTGCGGGATGTTACAGATACGCAGTATTTT.

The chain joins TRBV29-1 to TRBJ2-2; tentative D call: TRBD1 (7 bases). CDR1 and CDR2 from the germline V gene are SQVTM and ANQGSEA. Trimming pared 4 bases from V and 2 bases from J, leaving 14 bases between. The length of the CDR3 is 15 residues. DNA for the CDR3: TGCAGCGTTGTCGGGGGACAGAGTAACACCGGGGAGCTGTTTTTT. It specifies CSVVGGQSNTGELFF.

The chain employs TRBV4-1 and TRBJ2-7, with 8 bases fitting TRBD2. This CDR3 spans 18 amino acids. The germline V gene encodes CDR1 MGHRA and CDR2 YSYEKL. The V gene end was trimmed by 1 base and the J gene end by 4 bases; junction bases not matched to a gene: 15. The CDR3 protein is CASSQGLLRAGDNYEQYF. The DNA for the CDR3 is TGCGCCAGCAGCCAAGGATTACTGCGAGCGGGAGACAATTACGAGCAGTACTTC.

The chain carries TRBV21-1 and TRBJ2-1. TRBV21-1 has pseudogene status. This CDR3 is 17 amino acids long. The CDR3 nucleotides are TGTGCCAGCAGCAAAGTTAACAGGCGGGTGCCCTACAATGAGCAGTTCTTC. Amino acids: CASSKVNRRVPYNEQFF.

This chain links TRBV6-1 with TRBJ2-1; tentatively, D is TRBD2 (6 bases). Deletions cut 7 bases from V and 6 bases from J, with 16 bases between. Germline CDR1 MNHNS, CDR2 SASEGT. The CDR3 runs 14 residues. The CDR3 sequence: CASNPRQGGNEQFF. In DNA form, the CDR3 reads TGTGCCAGCAACCCCCGGCAGGGAGGCAATGAGCAGTTCTTC.

This CDR3 reads CASSDLATYNEQFF. In nucleotides, the CDR3 is TGTGCCAGCAGTGACCTAGCCACCTACAATGAGCAGTTCTTC. J is TRBJ2-1 and V is TRBV6-1, with a possible D match to TRBD2 (5 bases). The germline V and J ends were trimmed by 3 bases and 2 bases, with 8 bases remaining between them. The germline V gene encodes CDR1 MNHNS and CDR2 SASEGT. The CDR3 has 14 residues.

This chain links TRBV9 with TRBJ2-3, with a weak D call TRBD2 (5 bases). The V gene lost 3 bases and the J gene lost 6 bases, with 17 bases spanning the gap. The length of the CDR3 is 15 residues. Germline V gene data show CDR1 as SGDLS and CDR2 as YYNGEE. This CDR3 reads CASSAPGIQRDTQYF. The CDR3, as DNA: TGTGCCAGCAGCGCCCCGGGTATCCAGCGGGATACGCAGTATTTT.

CDR3 protein: CASSFGGALGANVLTF. In DNA, the CDR3 is TGTGCCAGCAGCTTTGGGGGGGCGCTTGGGGCCAACGTCCTGACTTTC. The chain is built from TRBV7-2 and TRBJ2-6; the D gene is possibly TRBD2 (7 bases). The CDR3 totals 16 residues. From germline, CDR1 is SGHTA and CDR2 FQGNSA. The V and J ends lost 3 bases and 3 bases respectively, with 12 bases between them.

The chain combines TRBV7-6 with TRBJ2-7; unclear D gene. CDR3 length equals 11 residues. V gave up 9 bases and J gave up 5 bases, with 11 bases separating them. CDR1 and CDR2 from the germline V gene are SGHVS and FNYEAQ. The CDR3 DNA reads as TGTGCCAGGGCGCGGATCGACGAGCAGTACTTC. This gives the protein CARARIDEQYF.

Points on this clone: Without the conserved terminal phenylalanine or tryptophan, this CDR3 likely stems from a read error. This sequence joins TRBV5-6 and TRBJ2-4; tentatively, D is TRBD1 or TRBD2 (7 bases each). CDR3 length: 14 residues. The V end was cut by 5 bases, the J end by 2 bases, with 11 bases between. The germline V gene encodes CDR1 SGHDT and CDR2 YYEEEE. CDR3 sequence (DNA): TGTGCCAGCAGTCAGGGGGGGTCCAAAAACATTCAGTACTTA. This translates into CASSQGGSKNIQYL.

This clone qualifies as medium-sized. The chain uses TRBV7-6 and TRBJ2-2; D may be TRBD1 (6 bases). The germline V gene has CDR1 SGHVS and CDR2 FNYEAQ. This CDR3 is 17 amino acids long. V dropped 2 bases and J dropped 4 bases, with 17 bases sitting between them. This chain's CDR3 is CASSLTPGHGSTGELFF. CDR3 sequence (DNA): TGTGCCAGCAGCTTAACCCCGGGACACGGGTCCACCGGGGAGCTGTTTTTT.

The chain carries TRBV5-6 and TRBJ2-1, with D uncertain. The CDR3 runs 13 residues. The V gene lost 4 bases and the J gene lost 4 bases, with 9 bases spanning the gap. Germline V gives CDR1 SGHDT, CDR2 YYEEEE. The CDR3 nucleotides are TGTGCCAGCAGCAAACGACTGTACAATGAGCAGTTCTTC. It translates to CASSKRLYNEQFF. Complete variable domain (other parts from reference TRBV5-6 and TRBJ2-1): DAGVTQSPTHLIKTRGQQVTLRCSPKSGHDTVSWYQQALGQGPQFIFQYYEEEERQRGNFPDRFSGHQFPNYSSELNVNALLLGDSALYLCASSKRLYNEQFFGPGTRLTVL.

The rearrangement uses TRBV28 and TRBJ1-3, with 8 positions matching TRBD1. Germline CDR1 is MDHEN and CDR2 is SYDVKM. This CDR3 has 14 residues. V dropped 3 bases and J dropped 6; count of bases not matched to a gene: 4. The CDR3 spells CASSFGTGKNTIYF. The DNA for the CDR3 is TGTGCCAGCAGTTTCGGGACAGGAAAAAACACCATATATTTT.

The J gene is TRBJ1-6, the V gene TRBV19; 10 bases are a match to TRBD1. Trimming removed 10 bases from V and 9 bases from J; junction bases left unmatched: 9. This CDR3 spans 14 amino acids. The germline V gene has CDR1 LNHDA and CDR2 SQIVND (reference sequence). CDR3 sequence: CATLDRGQGSPLHF. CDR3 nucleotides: TGTGCCACTTTAGACAGGGGGCAAGGTTCACCCCTCCACTTT. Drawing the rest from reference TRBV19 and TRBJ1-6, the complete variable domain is DGGITQSPKYLFRKEGQNVTLSCEQNLNHDAMYWYRQDPGQGLRLIYYSQIVNDFQKGDIAEGYSVSREKKESFPLTVTSAQKNPTAFYLCATLDRGQGSPLHFGNGTRLTVT.

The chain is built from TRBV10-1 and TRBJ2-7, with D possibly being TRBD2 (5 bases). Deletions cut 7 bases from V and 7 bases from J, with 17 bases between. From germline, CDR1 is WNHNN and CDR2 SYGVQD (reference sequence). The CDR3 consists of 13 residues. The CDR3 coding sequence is TGCGCCAGCACCTCACTAGTCCTCTGGGAGCAGTACTTC. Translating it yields CASTSLVLWEQYF.